The 2 T cell receptor beta chains given below trace back to one sample, sequenced in a study of preoperative IRX-2 immunotherapy in early breast cancer. The treatment here: preoperative locoregional IRX-2 cytokine immunotherapy. The data were produced by immunoSEQ multiplex PCR, yet TCRdb's version contains in-frame clones alone and is incomplete. The table has almost 35,000 clones, roughly 96% seen once. This material was acquired from a patient treated with IRX-2 immunotherapy. Source of these receptors: a human donor with breast cancer.

The gene calls are TRBV5-1 and TRBJ2-2; 7 bases are shared with TRBD1. The CDR3 has 17 amino acids. CDR1 and CDR2 from the germline V gene are SGHRS and YFSETQ. V was pared by 4 bases and J by 3 bases, with 12 bases of the junction left unmatched. CDR3 in amino acids: CASSMGHRDSHTGELFF. DNA of the CDR3: TGCGCCAGCAGCATGGGTCACCGGGACAGTCACACCGGGGAGCTGTTTTTT.

The chain joins TRBV12-5 to TRBJ2-1; a possible D gene is TRBD2 (5 bases). CDR3 length: 14 residues. The V gene lost 2 bases and the J gene lost 4 bases, with 9 bases spanning the gap. Germline CDR1 is LGHNT and CDR2 is FRNRAP. The CDR3 protein is CASGLTRDYNEQFF. Written as DNA, the CDR3 is TGTGCTAGTGGTTTGACTAGGGATTACAATGAGCAGTTCTTC.